The entry below describes one T cell receptor beta chain. The junction had 4 bases not matched to a gene; V was cut back by 4 bases and J by 1 base. The CDR3 has 15 amino acids. From germline, CDR1 is MNHEY and CDR2 SVGEGT. This entry belongs to a study of blood T cell repertoires in COVID-19. Study background: Whether acute or convalescent, the COVID-19 samples came from the United States, Italy and Spain. The cDNA or gDNA used as material had been derived from T cells, B-cell-depleted T cells, or PBMCs.

Produced via immunoSEQ multiplex PCR; TCRdb's table is partial and in-frame only. The data contain approximately 31,000 clones, 70% to 90% of them singletons. The J gene is TRBJ1-5, the V gene TRBV6-2 or TRBV6-3, with 7 bases lining up with TRBD1. Material: peripheral blood. This sequence originates from a man in his 70s with active COVID-19. The CDR3 region is CASSWGRGSNQPQHF. Written as DNA, the CDR3 is TGTGCCAGCAGTTGGGGCAGGGGGAGCAATCAGCCCCAGCATTTT.